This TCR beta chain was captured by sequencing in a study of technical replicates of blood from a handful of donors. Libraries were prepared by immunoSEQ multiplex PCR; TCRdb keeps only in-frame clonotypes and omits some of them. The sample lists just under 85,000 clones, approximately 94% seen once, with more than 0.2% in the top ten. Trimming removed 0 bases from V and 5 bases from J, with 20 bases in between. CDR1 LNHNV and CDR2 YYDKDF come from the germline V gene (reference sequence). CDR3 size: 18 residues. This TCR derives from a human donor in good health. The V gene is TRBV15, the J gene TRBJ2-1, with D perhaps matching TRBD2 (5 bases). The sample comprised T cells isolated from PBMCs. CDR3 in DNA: TGTGCCACCAGCAGAGATCTCCGGAGACTAACACTAAACAATGAGCAGTTCTTC. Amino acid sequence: CATSRDLRRLTLNNEQFF.